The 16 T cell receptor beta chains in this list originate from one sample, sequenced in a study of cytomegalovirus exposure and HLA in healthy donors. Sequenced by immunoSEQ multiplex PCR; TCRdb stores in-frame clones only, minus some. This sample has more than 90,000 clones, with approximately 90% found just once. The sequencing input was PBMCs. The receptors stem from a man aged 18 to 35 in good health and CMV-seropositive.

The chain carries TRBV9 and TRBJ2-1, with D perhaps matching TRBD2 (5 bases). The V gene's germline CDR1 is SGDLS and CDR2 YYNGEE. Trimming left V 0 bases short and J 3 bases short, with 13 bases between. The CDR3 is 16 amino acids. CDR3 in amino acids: CASSVVGTRLYNEQFF. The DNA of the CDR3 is TGTGCCAGCAGCGTAGTAGGTACTAGACTCTACAATGAGCAGTTCTTC. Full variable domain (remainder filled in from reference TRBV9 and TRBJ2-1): DSGVTQTPKHLITATGQRVTLRCSPRSGDLSVYWYQQSLDQGLQFLIQYYNGEERAKGNILERFSAQQFPDLHSELNLSSLELGDSALYFCASSVVGTRLYNEQFFGPGTRLTVL.

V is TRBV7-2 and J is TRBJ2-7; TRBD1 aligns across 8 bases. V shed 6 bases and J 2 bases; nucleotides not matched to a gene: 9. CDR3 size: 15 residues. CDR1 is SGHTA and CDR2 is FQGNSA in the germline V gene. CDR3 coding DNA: TGTGCCAGCAGGGAAGGGACAGGTTATCCCTACGAGCAGTACTTC. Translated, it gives CASREGTGYPYEQYF.

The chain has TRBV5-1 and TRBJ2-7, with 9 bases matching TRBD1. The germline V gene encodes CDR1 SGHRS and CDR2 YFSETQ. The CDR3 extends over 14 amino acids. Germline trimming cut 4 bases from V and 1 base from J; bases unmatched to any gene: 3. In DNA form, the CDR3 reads TGCGCCAGCAGCCACGGGACAGGGTCCTACGAGCAGTACTTC. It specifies CASSHGTGSYEQYF.

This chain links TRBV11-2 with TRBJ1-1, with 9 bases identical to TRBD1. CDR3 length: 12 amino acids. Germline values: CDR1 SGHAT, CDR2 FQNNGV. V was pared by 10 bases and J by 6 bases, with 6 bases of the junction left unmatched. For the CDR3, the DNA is TGTGCCAACAGGGGGCTCGTCCCTGAAGCTTTCTTT. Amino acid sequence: CANRGLVPEAFF.

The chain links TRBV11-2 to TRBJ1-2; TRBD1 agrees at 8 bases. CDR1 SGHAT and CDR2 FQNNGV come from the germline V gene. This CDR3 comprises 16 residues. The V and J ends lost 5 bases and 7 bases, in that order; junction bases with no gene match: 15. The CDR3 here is CASSVTTGDLGGGYTF. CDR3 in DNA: TGTGCCAGCAGCGTGACGACAGGGGACTTGGGTGGTGGCTACACCTTC.

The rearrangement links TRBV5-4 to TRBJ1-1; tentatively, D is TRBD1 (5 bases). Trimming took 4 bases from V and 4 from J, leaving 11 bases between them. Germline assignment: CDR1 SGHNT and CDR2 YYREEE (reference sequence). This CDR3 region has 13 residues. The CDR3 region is CASSRQGSTEAFF. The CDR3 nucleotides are TGTGCCAGCAGCCGTCAGGGATCCACTGAAGCTTTCTTT.

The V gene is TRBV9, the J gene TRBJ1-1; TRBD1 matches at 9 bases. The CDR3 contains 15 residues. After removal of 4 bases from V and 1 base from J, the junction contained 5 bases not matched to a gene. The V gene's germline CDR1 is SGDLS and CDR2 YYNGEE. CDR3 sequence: CASSLHRGPNTEAFF. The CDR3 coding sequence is TGTGCCAGCAGCTTACACAGGGGGCCGAACACTGAAGCTTTCTTT.

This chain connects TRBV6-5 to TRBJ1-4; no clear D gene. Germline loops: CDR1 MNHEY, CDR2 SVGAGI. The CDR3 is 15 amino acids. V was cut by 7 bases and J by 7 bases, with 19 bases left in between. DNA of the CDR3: TGTGCCAGCACACTAGGCCCAGGAGGAAGTGAAAAACTGTTTTTT. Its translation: CASTLGPGGSEKLFF.

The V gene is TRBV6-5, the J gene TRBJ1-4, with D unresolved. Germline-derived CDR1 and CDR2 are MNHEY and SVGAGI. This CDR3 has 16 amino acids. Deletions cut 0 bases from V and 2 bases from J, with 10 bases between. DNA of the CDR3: TGTGCCAGCAGTTACTCTTCGGGAGTGACTAATGAAAAACTGTTTTTT. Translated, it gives CASSYSSGVTNEKLFF.

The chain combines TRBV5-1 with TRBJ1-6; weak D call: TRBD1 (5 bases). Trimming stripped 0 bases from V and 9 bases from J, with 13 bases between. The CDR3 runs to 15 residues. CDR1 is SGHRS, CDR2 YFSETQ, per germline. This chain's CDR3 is CASSLGRQGGSPLHF. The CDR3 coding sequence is TGCGCCAGCAGCTTGGGACGTCAGGGAGGTTCACCCCTCCACTTT.

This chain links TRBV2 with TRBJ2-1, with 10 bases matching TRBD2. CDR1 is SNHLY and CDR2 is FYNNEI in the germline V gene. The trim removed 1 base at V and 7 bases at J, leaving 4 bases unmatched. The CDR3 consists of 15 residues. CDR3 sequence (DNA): TGTGCCAGCAGTGAAGGTCTAGCGGGGGCTAATGAGCAGTTCTTC. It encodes CASSEGLAGANEQFF.

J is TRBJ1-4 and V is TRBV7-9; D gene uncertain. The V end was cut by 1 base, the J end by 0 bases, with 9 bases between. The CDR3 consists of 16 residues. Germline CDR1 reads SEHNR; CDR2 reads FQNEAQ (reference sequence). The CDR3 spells CASSLGHITTNEKLFF. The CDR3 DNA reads TGTGCCAGCAGCTTAGGTCACATTACAACTAATGAAAAACTGTTTTTT.

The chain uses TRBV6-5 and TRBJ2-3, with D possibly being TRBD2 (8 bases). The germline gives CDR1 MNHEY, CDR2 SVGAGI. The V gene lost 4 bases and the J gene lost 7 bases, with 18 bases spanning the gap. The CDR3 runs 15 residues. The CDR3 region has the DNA TGTGCCAGCAGTTTATTTGCGGGGGGACAGAATACGCAGTATTTT. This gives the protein CASSLFAGGQNTQYF.

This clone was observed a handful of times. Written as DNA, the CDR3 is TGTGCCAGCAACGTTAAAGGAGGACGGAATTCACCCCTCCACTTT. It encodes CASNVKGGRNSPLHF. The chain uses TRBV2 and TRBJ1-6; no clear D. Germline CDR1 SNHLY, CDR2 FYNNEI. With 7 bases removed from V and 7 bases from J, the gap between germline ends came to 17 bases. The CDR3 consists of 15 residues.

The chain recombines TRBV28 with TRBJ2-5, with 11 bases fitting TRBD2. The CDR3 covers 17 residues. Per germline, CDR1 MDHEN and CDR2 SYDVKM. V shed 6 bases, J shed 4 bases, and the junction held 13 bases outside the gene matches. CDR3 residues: CASSRTAPLAGGETQYF. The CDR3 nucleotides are TGTGCCAGCAGCCGAACCGCGCCTCTAGCGGGGGGAGAGACCCAGTACTTC.

CDR3 bases: TGTGCCAGCAGCTTAAGGCGGGGGGCCCCCCCAGAGCAGTTCTTC. Its translation: CASSLRRGAPPEQFF. This chain joins TRBV7-2 and TRBJ2-1; 8 nucleotides agree with TRBD2. The CDR3 totals 15 residues. V was pared by 2 bases and J by 10 bases, with 10 bases of the junction left unmatched. Per the germline V gene, CDR1 is SGHTA and CDR2 is FQGNSA.